Sequencing of this TCR beta chain was carried out in a study of blood T cell repertoires in COVID-19. About the research overall: Specimens from acute and convalescent COVID-19 originated in the United States, Italy and Spain. T cells, B-cell-depleted T cells, or PBMCs supplied cDNA or gDNA.

In the original analysis: Amplification of reference gene primers was used by the study to estimate nucleated cell counts. Produced via immunoSEQ multiplex PCR; TCRdb's table is partial and in-frame only. V and J calls plus clone size are reproduced from that table; the DNA served to infer D and trimming. The sample lists 200,000 to 300,000 clones, approximately 86% occurring once. This CDR3 is built from 16 residues. The V gene's germline CDR1 is GTSNPN and CDR2 SVGIG (reference sequence). V gave up 0 bases and J gave up 0 bases; unmatched junction bases: 1. The sequence came from a woman aged 60-75 years with active or convalescent COVID-19. The sequenced material came from peripheral blood. The chain uses TRBV30 and TRBJ2-3, with 12 bases that match TRBD2. The CDR3, as DNA: TGTGCCTGGAGTGTAGGGACTAGCGGGAGCACAGATACGCAGTATTTT. This translates into CAWSVGTSGSTDTQYF.